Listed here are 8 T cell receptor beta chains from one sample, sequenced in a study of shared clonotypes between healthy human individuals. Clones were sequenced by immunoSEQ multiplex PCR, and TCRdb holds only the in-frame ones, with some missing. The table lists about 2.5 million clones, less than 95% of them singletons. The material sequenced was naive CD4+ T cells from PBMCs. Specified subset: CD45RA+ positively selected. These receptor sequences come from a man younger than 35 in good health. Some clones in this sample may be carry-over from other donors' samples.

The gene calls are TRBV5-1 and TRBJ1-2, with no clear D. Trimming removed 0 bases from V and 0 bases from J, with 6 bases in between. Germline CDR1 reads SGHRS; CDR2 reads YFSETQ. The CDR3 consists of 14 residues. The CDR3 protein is CASSLDKANYGYTF. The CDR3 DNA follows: TGCGCCAGCAGCTTGGACAAGGCTAACTATGGCTACACCTTC.

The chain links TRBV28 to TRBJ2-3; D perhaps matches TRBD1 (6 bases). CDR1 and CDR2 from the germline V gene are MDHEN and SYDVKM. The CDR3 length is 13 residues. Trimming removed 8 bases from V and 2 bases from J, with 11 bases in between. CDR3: CASRQALTDTQYF. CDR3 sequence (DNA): TGTGCCAGCCGACAGGCCCTCACAGATACGCAGTATTTT.

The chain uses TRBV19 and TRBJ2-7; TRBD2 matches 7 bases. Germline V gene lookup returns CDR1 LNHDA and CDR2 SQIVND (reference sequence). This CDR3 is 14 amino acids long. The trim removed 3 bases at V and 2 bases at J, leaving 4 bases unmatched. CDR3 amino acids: CASSMSGGAYEQYF. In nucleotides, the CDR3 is TGTGCCAGTAGTATGTCGGGAGGCGCCTACGAGCAGTACTTC.

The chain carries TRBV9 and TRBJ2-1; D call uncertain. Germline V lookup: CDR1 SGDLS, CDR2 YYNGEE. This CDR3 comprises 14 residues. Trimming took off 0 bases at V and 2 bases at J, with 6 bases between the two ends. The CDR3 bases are TGTGCCAGCAGCGTAGGGGCTCCCTACAATGAGCAGTTCTTC. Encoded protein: CASSVGAPYNEQFF. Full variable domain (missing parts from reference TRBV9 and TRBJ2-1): DSGVTQTPKHLITATGQRVTLRCSPRSGDLSVYWYQQSLDQGLQFLIQYYNGEERAKGNILERFSAQQFPDLHSELNLSSLELGDSALYFCASSVGAPYNEQFFGPGTRLTVL.

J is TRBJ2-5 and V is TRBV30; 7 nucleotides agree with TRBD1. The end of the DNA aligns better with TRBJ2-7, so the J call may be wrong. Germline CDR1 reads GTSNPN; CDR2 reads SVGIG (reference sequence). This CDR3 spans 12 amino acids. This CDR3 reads CAWSVTGDEQYF. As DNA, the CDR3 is TGTGCCTGGAGTGTCACAGGGGACGAGCAGTACTTC.

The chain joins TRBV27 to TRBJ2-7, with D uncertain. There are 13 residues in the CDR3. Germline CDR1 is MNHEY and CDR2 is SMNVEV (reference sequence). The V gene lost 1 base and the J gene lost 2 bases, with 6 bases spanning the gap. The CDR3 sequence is CASSLYPAYEQYF. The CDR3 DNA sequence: TGTGCCAGCAGTTTATATCCCGCCTACGAGCAGTACTTC.

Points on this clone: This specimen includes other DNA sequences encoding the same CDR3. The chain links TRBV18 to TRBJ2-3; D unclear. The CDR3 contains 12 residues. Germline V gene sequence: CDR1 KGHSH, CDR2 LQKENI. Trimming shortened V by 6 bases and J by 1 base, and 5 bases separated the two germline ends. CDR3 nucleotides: TGTGCCAGCTCGCCTCGCACAGATACGCAGTATTTT. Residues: CASSPRTDTQYF.

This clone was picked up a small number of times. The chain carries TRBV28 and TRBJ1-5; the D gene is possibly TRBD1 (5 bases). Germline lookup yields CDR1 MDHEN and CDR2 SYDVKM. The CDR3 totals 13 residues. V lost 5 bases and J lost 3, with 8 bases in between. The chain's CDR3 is CASSRQINQPQHF. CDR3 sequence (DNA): TGTGCCAGCAGTCGACAGATCAATCAGCCCCAGCATTTT.